The sequence of this T cell receptor (beta chain) was determined in a study of PD-L1 blockade in urothelial cancer. This CDR3 comprises 13 residues. V trimming: 7 bases; J trimming: 3 bases; junction bases outside the gene matches: 6. CDR1 is MNHNS, CDR2 SASEGT, per germline. Time point here: peripheral blood 6 weeks after treatment start. Sequenced by immunoSEQ multiplex PCR; TCRdb stores in-frame clones only, minus some. The sample lists 75,000 to 95,000 clones, approximately 90% occurring once. The sequencing here drew on PBMCs, taken around atezolizumab (anti-PD-L1) treatment. The V and J genes are TRBV6-1 and TRBJ2-7; 7 bases fit TRBD1. The sequence was collected from a woman aged 80 or over with urothelial cancer. The CDR3 DNA reads TGTGCCAGCACCAAGGGGGCTAGCTACGAGCAGTACTTC. Protein sequence: CASTKGASYEQYF.